The entry below describes one T cell receptor (beta chain). Sequencing used immunoSEQ multiplex PCR; TCRdb keeps in-frame clones, though not all of them. Of 200,000 to 250,000 clones detected, approximately 84% appear once; the ten largest clones hold approximately 2%. CDR3 size: 14 residues. Germline loops: CDR1 SQVTM, CDR2 ANQGSEA. V gave up 2 bases and J gave up 6 bases; unmatched junction bases: 3. The sample belongs to a study of blood T cell repertoires in COVID-19. Categorization into cohorts depended on clinical history that participants reported. Either two negative PCRs, clearance, or symptom resolution qualified Cohort 3 donors as recovered.

The J gene is TRBJ2-3, the V gene TRBV29-1, with 12 bases aligning to TRBD1. What was sequenced was PBMCs or T cells enriched from blood (not recorded which). The TCR sequence derives from a man in his 60s who had recovered from COVID-19. CDR3 nucleotide sequence: TGCAGCGTTGAAATGGGACAGGGGGCGGATACGCAGTATTTT. It yields the protein CSVEMGQGADTQYF.